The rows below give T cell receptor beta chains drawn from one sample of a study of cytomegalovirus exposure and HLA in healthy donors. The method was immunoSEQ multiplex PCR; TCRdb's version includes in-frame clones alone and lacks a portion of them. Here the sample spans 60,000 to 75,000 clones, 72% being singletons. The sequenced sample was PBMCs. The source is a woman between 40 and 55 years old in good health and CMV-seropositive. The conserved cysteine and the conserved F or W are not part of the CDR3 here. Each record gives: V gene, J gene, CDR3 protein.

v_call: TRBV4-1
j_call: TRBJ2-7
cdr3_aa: ASSQEIGLEYEQY

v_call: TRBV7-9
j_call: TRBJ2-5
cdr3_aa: ASTLGGTSGHQETQY

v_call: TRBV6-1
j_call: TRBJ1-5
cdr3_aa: ASSEQSNQPQH

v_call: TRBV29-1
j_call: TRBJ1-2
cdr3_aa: SVGQGANYGYT

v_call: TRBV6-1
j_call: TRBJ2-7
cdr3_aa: ASSLDRGFYEQY

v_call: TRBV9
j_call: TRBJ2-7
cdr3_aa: ASSVGAGGLSYEQY

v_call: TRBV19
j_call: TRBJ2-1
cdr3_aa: ASNGALAGNEQF

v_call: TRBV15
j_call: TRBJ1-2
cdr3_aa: ATSLHFQQGVGYGYT

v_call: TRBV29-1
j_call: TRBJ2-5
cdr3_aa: SVERQGQETQY

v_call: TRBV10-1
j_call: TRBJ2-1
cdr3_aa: ASSESSGGTAYNEQF

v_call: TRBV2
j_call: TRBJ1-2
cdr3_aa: ASKVRGYNGYT

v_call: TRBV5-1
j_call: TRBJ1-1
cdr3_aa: ASSLDRGGTEAF

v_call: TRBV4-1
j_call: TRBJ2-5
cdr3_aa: ASSQKRGGRETQY

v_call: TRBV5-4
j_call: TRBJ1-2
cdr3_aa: ASSPAAGGIYGYT

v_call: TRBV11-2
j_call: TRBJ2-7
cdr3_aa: ASSPRTTPTYEQY

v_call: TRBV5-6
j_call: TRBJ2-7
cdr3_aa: ASSFTGVSENEQY

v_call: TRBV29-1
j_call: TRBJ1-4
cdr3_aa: SVGAGNEKLF

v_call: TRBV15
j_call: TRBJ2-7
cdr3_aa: ATSIRQGIYEQY

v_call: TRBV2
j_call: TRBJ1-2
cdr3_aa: ASRGGPYGYT

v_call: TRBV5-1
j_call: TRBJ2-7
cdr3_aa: ASSPGGQGAYEQY

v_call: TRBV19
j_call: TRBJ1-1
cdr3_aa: ASSIDRGQGEAF

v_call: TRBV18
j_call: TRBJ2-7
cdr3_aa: ASSPQGQSSYEQY

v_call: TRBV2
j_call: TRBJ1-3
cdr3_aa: ASDTFSSGNTIY

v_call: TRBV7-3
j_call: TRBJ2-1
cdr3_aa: ASSLSGGGANEQF

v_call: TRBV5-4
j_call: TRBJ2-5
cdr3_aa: ASSPHRTIEETQY

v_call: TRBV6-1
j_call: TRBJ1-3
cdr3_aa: ASRENRGYGNTIY

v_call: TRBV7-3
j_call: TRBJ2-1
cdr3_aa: ASSLNPDKSYNEQF

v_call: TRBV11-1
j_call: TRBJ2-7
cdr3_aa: ASSFSQGQEVYEQY

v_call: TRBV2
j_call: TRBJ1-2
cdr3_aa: ASSDTGSDYGYT

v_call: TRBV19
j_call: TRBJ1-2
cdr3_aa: ASSIVIQGYGYT

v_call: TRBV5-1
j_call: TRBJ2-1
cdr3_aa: ASSLGQHNEQF

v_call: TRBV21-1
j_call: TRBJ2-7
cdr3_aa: ASSKLGTVSYEQY

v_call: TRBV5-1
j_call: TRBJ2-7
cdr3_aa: ASSIRDSYEQY

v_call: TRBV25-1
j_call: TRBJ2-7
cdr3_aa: ASSPRDRGYEQY

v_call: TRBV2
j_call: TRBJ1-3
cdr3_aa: ASSDSQGRSGNTIY

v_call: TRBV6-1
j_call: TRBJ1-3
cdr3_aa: ASSEAGDRPG

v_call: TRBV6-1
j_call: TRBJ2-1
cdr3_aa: ASRRSGGANEQF

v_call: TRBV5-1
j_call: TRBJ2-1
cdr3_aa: ASSLAGGHNEQF

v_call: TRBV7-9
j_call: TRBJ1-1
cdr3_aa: ASSLNGDTEAF

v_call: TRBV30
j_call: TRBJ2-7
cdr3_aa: AWSSGAWYEQY

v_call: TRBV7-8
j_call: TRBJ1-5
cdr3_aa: ASSSGGRFGSQPQH

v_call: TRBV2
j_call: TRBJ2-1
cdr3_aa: ASTGESSYNEQF

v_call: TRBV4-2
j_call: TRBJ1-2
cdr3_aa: ASGQEGRDRDYGYT

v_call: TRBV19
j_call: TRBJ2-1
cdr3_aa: ASSIGSRDFYNEQF

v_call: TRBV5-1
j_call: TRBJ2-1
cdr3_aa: ASREKAGEGNEQF

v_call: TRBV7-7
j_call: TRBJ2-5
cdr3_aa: ASSTRTSAETQY

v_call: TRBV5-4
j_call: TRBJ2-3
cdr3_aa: ASSLGARQGDTQY

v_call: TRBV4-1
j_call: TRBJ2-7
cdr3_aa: ASSHNSGTSGGEQY

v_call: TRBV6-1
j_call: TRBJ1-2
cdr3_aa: AGLWGFGGYT

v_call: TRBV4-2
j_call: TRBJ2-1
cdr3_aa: ASSPVAGRDEQF

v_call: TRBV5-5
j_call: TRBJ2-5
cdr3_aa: ASSWAGGSETQY

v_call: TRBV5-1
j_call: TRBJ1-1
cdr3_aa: ASSSEMSLSTEAF

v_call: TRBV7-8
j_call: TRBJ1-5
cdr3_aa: ASSLGRNQPQH

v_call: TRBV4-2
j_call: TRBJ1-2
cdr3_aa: ASSADGVYGYT

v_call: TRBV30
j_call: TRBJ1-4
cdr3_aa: ASRDGRIDEKLF